This passage covers 8 T cell receptor beta chains from one sample sequenced in a study of control samples from healthy donors and cancer patients. This table comes from immunoSEQ multiplex PCR, and its TCRdb copy is limited to in-frame clones, with some not included. The sample lists around 55,000 clones; about 92% were seen once. The sample consisted of PBMCs. The receptors were gathered from a man aged 35 to 55 with colorectal cancer.

The V call is TRBV6-5, the J call TRBJ1-4; tentative D call: TRBD1 (6 bases). CDR3 size: 15 residues. Germline values: CDR1 MNHEY, CDR2 SVGAGI. Trimming cost V 6 bases and J 8 bases, with 19 bases left between them. The CDR3 coding sequence is TGTGCCAGCAGCCCGCTGCCCGGACAGAGAGAAAAACTGTTTTTT. As protein: CASSPLPGQREKLFF.

This clone was detected a few times. The chain employs TRBV11-2 and TRBJ2-2; TRBD1 matches at 8 bases. The germline gives CDR1 SGHAT, CDR2 FQNNGV. V lost 2 bases, J lost 3 bases, and 14 bases stayed unmatched. The CDR3 length is 19 residues. CDR3 coding DNA: TGTGCCAGCAGCTTACGGCCCCCTCAGACAGGGGCCCACACCGGGGAGCTGTTTTTT. This sequence encodes CASSLRPPQTGAHTGELFF.

Only one count was recorded for this clone. The rearrangement links TRBV9 to TRBJ2-5, with D maybe TRBD1 (6 bases). Trimming shortened V by 4 bases and J by 2 bases, and 9 bases separated the two germline ends. Germline V gene data show CDR1 as SGDLS and CDR2 as YYNGEE. This CDR3 region has 13 residues. CDR3 DNA sequence: TGTGCCAGCAGCATAGGACAGCAAGAGACCCAGTACTTC. It codes for CASSIGQQETQYF.

The chain employs TRBV3-1 (or the pseudogene TRBV3-2) and TRBJ2-7; TRBD1 aligns across 9 bases. J gave up 10 bases and V 3 bases, and 22 bases lay outside the gene matches. The length of the CDR3 is 18 residues. CDR1 and CDR2 (germline): LGHDT, YNNKEL (reference sequence). The CDR3 DNA is TGTGCCAGCAGCCATTTGTTTCCGGGACAGGGCCGTGAAAGGGCCCAGTACTTC. It is translated as CASSHLFPGQGRERAQYF.

The rearrangement joins TRBV10-3 to TRBJ2-3; 8 positions match TRBD2. Germline trimming cut 4 bases from V and 8 bases from J; bases unmatched to any gene: 11. Germline-derived CDR1 and CDR2 are ENHRY and SYGVKD. The CDR3 is 15 residues long. DNA of the CDR3: TGTGCCATCAGTGGGACTAGCCGATCATTAGGTACGCAGTATTTT. Translation: CAISGTSRSLGTQYF.

The gene calls are TRBV25-1 and TRBJ1-2; TRBD1 matches 8 bases. Germline CDR1 reads MGHDK; CDR2 reads SYGVNS. V lost 0 bases, J lost 5 bases, and 11 bases stayed unmatched. This CDR3 comprises 17 residues. This CDR3 is CASSEYIPGQGGYGYTF. CDR3 DNA: TGTGCCAGCAGTGAATATATTCCAGGACAGGGTGGTTATGGCTACACCTTC.

V gene TRBV25-1 combines with J gene TRBJ2-7; D remains ambiguous. This CDR3 region has 14 residues. CDR1 is MGHDK and CDR2 is SYGVNS in the germline V gene. V lost 2 bases and J 8 bases, leaving 16 bases between the germline ends. CDR3 sequence (DNA): TGTGCCAGCAGTGAACATGGCGGCCCTACGCAGCAGTACTTC. This encodes CASSEHGGPTQQYF.

The V gene is TRBV19, the J gene TRBJ1-5; D call uncertain. V shed 6 bases and J shed 5 bases, with 14 bases lying between them. Looked up from germline, CDR1 is LNHDA and CDR2 is SQIVND (reference sequence). The CDR3 is 14 amino acids. DNA of the CDR3: TGTGCCAGTAGGACCGGGCCTACCGATCAGCCCCAGCATTTT. Amino acid sequence: CASRTGPTDQPQHF.